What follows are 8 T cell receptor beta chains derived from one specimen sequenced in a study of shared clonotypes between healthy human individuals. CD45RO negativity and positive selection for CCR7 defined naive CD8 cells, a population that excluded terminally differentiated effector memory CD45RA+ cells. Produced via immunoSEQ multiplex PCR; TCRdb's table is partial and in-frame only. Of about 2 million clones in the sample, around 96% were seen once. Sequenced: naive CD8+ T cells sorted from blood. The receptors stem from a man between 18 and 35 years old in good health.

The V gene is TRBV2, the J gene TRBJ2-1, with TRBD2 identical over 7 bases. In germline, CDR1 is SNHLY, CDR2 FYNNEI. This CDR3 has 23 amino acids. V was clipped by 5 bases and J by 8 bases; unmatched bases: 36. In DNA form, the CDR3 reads TGTGCCAGCAGTCCTATAAGGCCCTCGGGGGTCGGGCGGGAGTTTAGGTTGGGCGATGAGCAGTTCTTC. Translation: CASSPIRPSGVGREFRLGDEQFF. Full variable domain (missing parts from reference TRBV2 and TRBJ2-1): EPEVTQTPSHQVTQMGQEVILRCVPISNHLYFYWYRQILGQKVEFLVSFYNNEISEKSEIFDDQFSVERPDGSNFTLKIRSTKLEDSAMYFCASSPIRPSGVGREFRLGDEQFFGPGTRLTVL.

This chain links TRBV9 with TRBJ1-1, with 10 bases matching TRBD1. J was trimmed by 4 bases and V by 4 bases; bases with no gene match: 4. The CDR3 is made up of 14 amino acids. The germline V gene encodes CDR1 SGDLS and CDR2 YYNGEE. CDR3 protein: CASSTTGGITEAFF. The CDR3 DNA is TGTGCCAGCAGCACGACAGGGGGCATCACTGAAGCTTTCTTT.

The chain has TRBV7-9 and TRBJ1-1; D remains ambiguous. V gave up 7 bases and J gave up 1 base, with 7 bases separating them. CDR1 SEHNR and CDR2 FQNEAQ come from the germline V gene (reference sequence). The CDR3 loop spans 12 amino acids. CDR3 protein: CASIYENTEAFF. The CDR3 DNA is TGTGCCAGCATATACGAGAACACTGAAGCTTTCTTT.

The CDR3 here is CASSFGGAGGEQYF. DNA for the CDR3: TGTGCCAGCAGTTTCGGCGGAGCGGGAGGTGAGCAGTACTTC. J is TRBJ2-7 and V is TRBV27; the match to TRBD2 covers 9 bases. This CDR3 has 14 amino acids. J was trimmed by 7 bases and V by 3 bases; bases with no gene match: 7. Germline V gene lookup returns CDR1 MNHEY and CDR2 SMNVEV (reference sequence).

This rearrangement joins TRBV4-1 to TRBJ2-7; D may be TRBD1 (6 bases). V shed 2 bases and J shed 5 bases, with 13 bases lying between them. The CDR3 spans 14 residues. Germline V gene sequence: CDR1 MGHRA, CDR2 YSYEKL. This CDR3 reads CASSQTQGIHEQYF. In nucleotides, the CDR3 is TGCGCCAGCAGCCAAACACAGGGCATCCACGAGCAGTACTTC.

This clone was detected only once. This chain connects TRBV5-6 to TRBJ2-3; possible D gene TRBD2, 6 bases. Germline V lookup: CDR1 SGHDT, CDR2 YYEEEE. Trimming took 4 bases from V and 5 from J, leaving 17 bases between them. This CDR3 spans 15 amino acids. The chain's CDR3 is CASSHETTGEDTQYF. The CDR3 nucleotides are TGTGCCAGCAGCCATGAGACGACGGGGGAAGATACGCAGTATTTT. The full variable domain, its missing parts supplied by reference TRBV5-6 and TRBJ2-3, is DAGVTQSPTHLIKTRGQQVTLRCSPKSGHDTVSWYQQALGQGPQFIFQYYEEEERQRGNFPDRFSGHQFPNYSSELNVNALLLGDSALYLCASSHETTGEDTQYFGPGTRLTVL.

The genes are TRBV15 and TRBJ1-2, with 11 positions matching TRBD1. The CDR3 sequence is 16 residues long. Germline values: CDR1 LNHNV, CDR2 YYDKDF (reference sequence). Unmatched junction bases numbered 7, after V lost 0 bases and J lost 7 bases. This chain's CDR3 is CATSRDSDRGLSGYTF. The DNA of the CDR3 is TGTGCCACCAGCAGAGATTCGGACAGGGGGCTGAGTGGCTACACCTTC.

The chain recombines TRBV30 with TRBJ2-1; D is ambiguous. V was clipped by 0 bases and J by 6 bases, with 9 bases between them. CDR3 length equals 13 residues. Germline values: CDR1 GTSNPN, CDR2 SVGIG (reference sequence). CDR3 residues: CAWSVGLFNEQFF. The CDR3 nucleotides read TGTGCCTGGAGTGTTGGGCTTTTCAATGAGCAGTTCTTC.